In its sample, the clone carrying this TCR beta chain was seen a few times. Its specificity is unknown. Construction of the TCRbeta library involved unique molecular identifiers. TCRdb re-called the PCR reads through MiXCR, storing one row per CDR3 protein. The sample lists about 460,000 distinct CDR3 sequences; roughly an eighth were seen once. The data stem from a study of T-cell reconstitution after alpha-beta-depleted transplantation in children. Findings and limits, study-wide: Diversity and T-cell counts at one year after transplant derived mostly from new T cells. Expanded graft clones numbering several hundred reportedly gave rise to alpha-beta T cells about two months after transplant.

This sequence originates from a female patient aged 2-15 years who had a stem cell transplant for aplastic anemia, so the T cells may come from the graft donor. This specimen consisted of PBMCs, mostly from graft donor cells, obtained 180 days after TCRalphabeta/CD19-depleted stem cell transplant.

CDR3 sequence: CASSPGGFIAKNIQYF. In DNA form, the CDR3 reads TGCGCCAGCAGCCCCGGGGGGTTTATAGCCAAAAACATTCAGTACTTC. The V and J genes are TRBV4-1 and TRBJ2-4; 7 bases line up with TRBD2. V lost 4 bases, J lost 0 bases, and 6 bases stayed unmatched. The CDR3 has 16 amino acids. Germline V gene sequence: CDR1 MGHRA, CDR2 YSYEKL.